The 13 T cell receptor beta chains below come from one sample, sequenced in a study of CD8 T cells in Susac syndrome. Reverse transcription of roughly 0.5 to 1 ug RNA used random hexamers. TCRdb re-analysed the immunoSEQ multiplex PCR reads in MiXCR, keeping a single row per CDR3 protein. The repertoire holds about 190,000 distinct CDR3 sequences, with 95% as singletons. The source material was CD8+ T cells from PBMCs. These TCRs come from a human donor with Susac syndrome.

The rearrangement links TRBV29-1 to TRBJ2-7; tentative D call: TRBD1 (5 bases). The CDR3 loop spans 11 amino acids. The germline V gene encodes CDR1 SQVTM and CDR2 ANQGSEA. V was pared by 5 bases and J by 6 bases, with 11 bases between. CDR3 protein: CSVQGAVEQYF. CDR3 DNA sequence: TGCAGCGTTCAAGGGGCGGTCGAGCAGTACTTC.

The rearrangement uses TRBV7-9 and TRBJ1-2; tentatively, D is TRBD1 (5 bases). Germline CDR1 reads SEHNR; CDR2 reads FQNEAQ (reference sequence). Trimming removed 5 bases at V and 4 bases at J, with 29 bases between. The CDR3 covers 19 residues. The CDR3 nucleotides are TGTGCCAGCAGCCCACATCCGGGAGGGCTCAGGGTCCGTGGCTATGGCTACACCTTC. As protein: CASSPHPGGLRVRGYGYTF. Full variable domain (missing parts from reference TRBV7-9 and TRBJ1-2): DTGVSQNPRHKITKRGQNVTFRCDPISEHNRLYWYRQTLGQGPEFLTYFQNEAQLEKSRLLSDRFSAERPKGSFSTLEIQRTEQGDSAMYLCASSPHPGGLRVRGYGYTFGSGTRLTVV.

The chain links TRBV30 to TRBJ2-1; possible D gene TRBD2, 5 bases. Per germline, CDR1 GTSNPN and CDR2 SVGIG (reference sequence). Trimming pared 0 bases from V and 7 bases from J, leaving 10 bases between. The CDR3 contains 13 residues. CDR3 sequence: CAWSVLGVNEQFF. DNA for the CDR3: TGTGCCTGGAGTGTACTCGGGGTGAATGAGCAGTTCTTC.

This sequence joins TRBV23-1 and TRBJ2-3, with TRBD2 identical over 14 bases. TRBV23-1 is noted as an ORF with a role that remains uncertain. With V trimmed by 1 base and J by 1 base, 10 bases remained unmatched. This CDR3 is 20 amino acids long. Here the CDR3 reads CASSQCSPGLAGECTDTQYF. The CDR3 DNA reads as TGCGCCAGCAGTCAATGTTCCCCGGGACTAGCGGGGGAATGCACAGATACGCAGTATTTT.

V is TRBV5-1 and J is TRBJ2-7; 11 nucleotides match TRBD1. The length of the CDR3 is 15 residues. Germline V gene lookup returns CDR1 SGHRS and CDR2 YFSETQ. V shed 4 bases, J shed 4 bases, and the junction held 7 bases outside the gene matches. CDR3 nucleotides: TGCGCCAGCAGCGCGGGACAGGGGGTAACGTACGAGCAGTACTTC. It yields the protein CASSAGQGVTYEQYF.

The genes are TRBV15 and TRBJ2-7, with 9 bases that match TRBD1. The CDR3 sequence is 13 residues long. Germline lookup yields CDR1 LNHNV and CDR2 YYDKDF (reference sequence). V lost 8 bases to trimming and J lost 6 bases; unmatched junction nucleotides: 8. The CDR3 region is CATSGQGGSEQYF. The CDR3 DNA is TGTGCCACCTCGGGACAGGGCGGTTCCGAGCAGTACTTC. Together with reference TRBV15 and TRBJ2-7, the CDR3 gives the full variable domain: DAMVIQNPRYQVTQFGKPVTLSCSQTLNHNVMYWYQQKSSQAPKLLFHYYDKDFNNEADTPDNFQSRRPNTSFCFLDIRSPGLGDTAMYLCATSGQGGSEQYFGPGTRLTVT.

This chain connects TRBV20-1 to TRBJ1-5; no reliable D call. V shed 6 bases and J shed 1 base, with 13 bases lying between them. This CDR3 region has 14 residues. Germline lookup yields CDR1 DFQATT and CDR2 SNEGSKA (reference sequence). CDR3 region: CSARDYISNQPQHF. The CDR3 coding sequence is TGCAGTGCCCGAGATTATATAAGCAATCAGCCCCAGCATTTT.

The chain carries TRBV20-1 and TRBJ2-7; unclear D gene. CDR1 is DFQATT, CDR2 SNEGSKA, per germline (reference sequence). CDR3 length: 11 residues. The ends were cut back, 5 bases at V and 7 bases at J, with 12 bases in the middle. The CDR3 sequence: CSAPALSEQYF. The CDR3 bases are TGCAGTGCTCCAGCGCTGTCTGAGCAGTACTTC.

The J gene is TRBJ1-2, the V gene TRBV30; D unclear. The CDR3 totals 15 residues. The V and J ends lost 0 bases and 0 bases respectively, with 11 bases between them. Per the germline V gene, CDR1 is GTSNPN and CDR2 is SVGIG (reference sequence). The CDR3 spells CAWSVTPTSNYGYTF. The CDR3 DNA sequence: TGTGCCTGGAGTGTAACCCCCACCTCTAACTATGGCTACACCTTC. Complete variable domain (other parts from reference TRBV30 and TRBJ1-2): SQTIHQWPATLVQPVGSPLSLECTVEGTSNPNLYWYRQAAGRGLQLLFYSVGIGQISSEVPQNLSASRPQDRQFILSSKKLLLSDSGFYLCAWSVTPTSNYGYTFGSGTRLTVV.

The gene calls are TRBV3-1 and TRBJ2-7, with unresolved D. With 0 bases removed from V and 3 bases from J, the gap between germline ends came to 9 bases. CDR1 and CDR2 from the germline V gene are LGHDT and YNNKEL (reference sequence). The CDR3 contains 14 residues. The CDR3 nucleotides read TGTGCCAGCAGCCAAGATTTGGGCTACTACGAGCAGTACTTC. Encoded protein: CASSQDLGYYEQYF.

The J gene is TRBJ2-3, the V gene TRBV5-1; 10 nucleotides align to TRBD2. V dropped 4 bases and J dropped 3; count of bases not matched to a gene: 8. Germline V gene data show CDR1 as SGHRS and CDR2 as YFSETQ. This CDR3 comprises 16 residues. CDR3 in amino acids: CASSGLAGERTDTQYF. CDR3 in DNA: TGCGCCAGCAGCGGTCTAGCGGGAGAGAGAACAGATACGCAGTATTTT. Full variable domain (missing parts from reference TRBV5-1 and TRBJ2-3): KAGVTQTPRYLIKTRGQQVTLSCSPISGHRSVSWYQQTPGQGLQFLFEYFSETQRNKGNFPGRFSGRQFSNSRSEMNVSTLELGDSALYLCASSGLAGERTDTQYFGPGTRLTVL.

This clonotype was seen a single time. This chain links TRBV5-1 with TRBJ2-5; the match to TRBD1 covers 8 bases. This CDR3 has 15 amino acids. Trimming removed 1 base from V and 5 bases from J; junction bases left unmatched: 7. The germline gives CDR1 SGHRS, CDR2 YFSETQ. In nucleotides, the CDR3 is TGCGCCAGCAGCTTGACAGGGGGGTATCGGGAGACCCAGTACTTC. Its protein is CASSLTGGYRETQYF.

This chain links TRBV18 with TRBJ1-1; tentatively, D is TRBD1 (5 bases). V lost 3 bases and J 1 base, leaving 9 bases between the germline ends. Germline V gene data show CDR1 as KGHSH and CDR2 as LQKENI. There are 14 residues in the CDR3. The CDR3: CASSPNGQNTEAFF. The DNA for the CDR3 is TGTGCCAGCTCACCGAACGGACAGAACACTGAAGCTTTCTTT.